The rows below give T cell receptor beta chains drawn from one sample of a study of blood T cell repertoires in COVID-19. Using immunoSEQ multiplex PCR, the repertoire was profiled, and TCRdb retains in-frame clones only, with some absent. The sample records 110,000 to 150,000 clones, roughly 80% being singletons. What was sequenced was peripheral blood. Every receptor here comes from a man between 45 and 60 years old with active or convalescent COVID-19. Both conserved end residues are part of each CDR3. A D gene is named only where the DNA matches it firmly. The size of a clone is reported for some rows only, either as once, few or many, or as a class for expanded clones.

TRBV7-6	TRBD2	TRBJ2-3	-	TGTGCCAGCAGCGCAACTAGCGGCAACACAGATACGCAGTATTTT	CASSATSGNTDTQYF
TRBV6-1	-	TRBJ2-7	-	TGTGCCAGCAGTGAGAGGGTGGGAGCCTACGAGCAGTACTTC	CASSERVGAYEQYF
TRBV28	TRBD2	TRBJ2-7	-	TGTGCCAGCAGCCCCTCCCGCGGGAGGGCCTTTTACGAGCAGTACTTC	CASSPSRGRAFYEQYF
TRBV6-2/TRBV6-3	-	TRBJ2-2	-	TGTGCCAGCAGTTATTACGGGAAGGGCACCGGGGAGCTGTTTTTT	CASSYYGKGTGELFF
TRBV9	TRBD2	TRBJ2-7	-	TGTGCCAGCAGCTCCGGACTAGCGGGCACCTATTACTCCTACGAGCAGTACTTC	CASSSGLAGTYYSYEQYF
TRBV9	TRBD1	TRBJ1-4	-	TGTGCCAGCAGCGTAGGACCTGACAGGGGGGGAGAAAAACTGTTTTTT	CASSVGPDRGGEKLFF
TRBV28	TRBD1	TRBJ1-4	-	TGTGCCAGCAGTCCGGCGACCGGGACAGGGGATGAAAAACTGTTTTTT	CASSPATGTGDEKLFF
TRBV28	-	TRBJ1-1	-	TGTGCCAGCAGTGAGGAAATCAACACTGAAGCTTTCTTT	CASSEEINTEAFF
TRBV5-6	TRBD2	TRBJ2-1	-	TGTGCCAGCACCCCCCTAGCGGGGGGATACAATGAGCAGTTCTTC	CASTPLAGGYNEQFF
TRBV28	TRBD1	TRBJ2-4	-	TGTGCCAGCAGTCCGCCTACAGGACAGGGATTTTCAAACATTCAGTACTTC	CASSPPTGQGFSNIQYF
TRBV27	-	TRBJ1-1	-	TGTGCCAGCAGTTCTTGGACAGACACTGAAGCTTTCTTT	CASSSWTDTEAFF
TRBV15	-	TRBJ1-4	-	TGTGCCACCAGCAGAGAAGCGGGTGCAACTAATGAAAAACTGTTTTTT	CATSREAGATNEKLFF
TRBV7-9	-	TRBJ2-1	-	TGTGCCACCTCACTCCGGGGCAATGAGCAGTTCTTC	CATSLRGNEQFF
TRBV7-8	TRBD1	TRBJ1-5	few	TGTGCCAGCAGCTTAGTGTCAGGGGGTTATAGCAATCAGCCCCAGCATTTT	CASSLVSGGYSNQPQHF
TRBV10-3	-	TRBJ1-2	-	TGTGCCATCAGCCCAGCACTACTCTATGGCTACACCTTC	CAISPALLYGYTF
TRBV5-6	-	TRBJ2-7	-	TGTGCCAGCAGCTTGGGGACATCCAGTTACGAGCAGTACTTC	CASSLGTSSYEQYF
TRBV6-5	TRBD1	TRBJ2-7	-	TGTGCCAGCAGTCAGCAAGCCGGGACAGGGAAGCAGTACTTC	CASSQQAGTGKQYF